The 19 T cell receptor beta chains presented below share a single source sample, sequenced in a study of shared clonotypes between healthy human individuals. Data came from immunoSEQ multiplex PCR; TCRdb stores just in-frame clones and leaves some out. Of approximately 590,000 clones in the sample, over 95% were seen once. The naive CD8 subset, CD45RO-negative cells positively selected for CCR7, excluded terminally differentiated effector memory CD45RA+ cells. The sequencing input was naive CD8+ T cells sorted from blood. These receptors came from a woman in her twenties or thirties in good health.

This rearrangement joins TRBV7-9 to TRBJ2-2; perhaps TRBD2 as D (5 bases). CDR1 and CDR2 (germline): SEHNR, FQNEAQ (reference sequence). V was shortened by 5 bases and J by 7 bases, with 14 bases between the two germline ends. The CDR3 is made up of 14 amino acids. For the CDR3, the DNA is TGTGCCAGCAGCCCAACAGCGAGCGGCGGGGAGCTGTTTTTT. Translating gives CASSPTASGGELFF.

The gene calls are TRBV27 and TRBJ1-5, with 7 bases identical to TRBD1. Germline V gene data show CDR1 as MNHEY and CDR2 as SMNVEV (reference sequence). CDR3 length: 15 residues. J was trimmed by 5 bases and V by 4 bases; bases with no gene match: 8. CDR3 sequence (DNA): TGTGCCAGCAGTTCCCGGACAGGCGCTCATCAGCCCCAGCATTTT. The encoded protein is CASSSRTGAHQPQHF.

This clone has more than one count but fewer than ten. The chain recombines TRBV5-1 with TRBJ1-1; 8 nucleotides agree with TRBD1. The trim removed 0 bases at V and 5 bases at J, leaving 6 bases unmatched. CDR1 and CDR2 (germline): SGHRS, YFSETQ. This CDR3 contains 15 residues. The CDR3 DNA follows: TGCGCCAGCAGCTTGGGACAGGGGAGAAGGACTGAAGCTTTCTTT. Translating gives CASSLGQGRRTEAFF. The variable domain in full, with the rest retrieved from reference TRBV5-1 and TRBJ1-1, is KAGVTQTPRYLIKTRGQQVTLSCSPISGHRSVSWYQQTPGQGLQFLFEYFSETQRNKGNFPGRFSGRQFSNSRSEMNVSTLELGDSALYLCASSLGQGRRTEAFFGQGTRLTVV.

The chain recombines TRBV12-5 with TRBJ2-2; perhaps TRBD1 as D (5 bases). The ends were cut back, 6 bases at V and 0 bases at J, with 11 bases in the middle. From germline, CDR1 is LGHNT and CDR2 FRNRAP. The CDR3 sequence is 15 residues long. CDR3 in amino acids: CASGPEGANTGELFF. The CDR3 DNA reads as TGTGCTAGTGGCCCCGAAGGGGCGAACACCGGGGAGCTGTTTTTT.

CDR3 DNA sequence: TGTGCCAGCAGTCCGCCCCTCTATAGCGGGAGGTCCGATGAGCAGTTCTTC. The encoded protein is CASSPPLYSGRSDEQFF. The rearrangement joins TRBV28 to TRBJ2-1; 10 nucleotides match TRBD2. CDR3 length equals 17 residues. The V gene's germline CDR1 is MDHEN and CDR2 SYDVKM. Germline trimming cut 5 bases from V and 8 bases from J; bases unmatched to any gene: 15. The whole variable domain, filled in from reference TRBV28 and TRBJ2-1, reads DVKVTQSSRYLVKRTGEKVFLECVQDMDHENMFWYRQDPGLGLRLIYFSYDVKMKEKGDIPEGYSVSREKKERFSLILESASTNQTSMYLCASSPPLYSGRSDEQFFGPGTRLTVL.

This clone was observed a single time. As DNA, the CDR3 is TGTGCCAGCAGCCCAACAGGGGTTGAAAACACCATATATTTT. Protein sequence: CASSPTGVENTIYF. The chain combines TRBV9 with TRBJ1-3, with 7 bases identical to TRBD1. J was trimmed by 6 bases and V by 4 bases; bases with no gene match: 7. Germline assignment: CDR1 SGDLS and CDR2 YYNGEE. The CDR3 covers 14 residues.

CDR3 in amino acids: CASSYGGPGYGYTF. CDR3 nucleotide sequence: TGTGCCAGCAGTTACGGGGGGCCTGGGTATGGCTACACCTTC. The rearrangement joins TRBV6-5 to TRBJ1-2; a weak D match, TRBD1 (6 bases). Germline V gene data show CDR1 as MNHEY and CDR2 as SVGAGI. The CDR3 has 14 amino acids. V lost 2 bases and J lost 5, with 12 bases in between.

V gene TRBV5-8 combines with J gene TRBJ2-2; TRBD2 agrees at 11 bases. The V gene's germline CDR1 is SGHTS and CDR2 YDEGEE. This CDR3 is 14 amino acids long. Trimming cost V 7 bases and J 6 bases; bases outside gene matches: 5. The CDR3 spells CASQLAGVPGELFF. The DNA of the CDR3 is TGTGCCAGCCAACTAGCGGGAGTCCCCGGGGAGCTGTTTTTT.

The chain joins TRBV5-6 to TRBJ1-3; no clear D. Germline loops: CDR1 SGHDT, CDR2 YYEEEE. Trimming cost V 4 bases and J 0 bases, with 11 bases left between them. The CDR3 is made up of 15 amino acids. CDR3 bases: TGTGCCAGCAGCGAAGGGCCGAGCTCTGGAAACACCATATATTTT. It is translated as CASSEGPSSGNTIYF. Full variable domain (rest looked up from reference TRBV5-6 and TRBJ1-3): DAGVTQSPTHLIKTRGQQVTLRCSPKSGHDTVSWYQQALGQGPQFIFQYYEEEERQRGNFPDRFSGHQFPNYSSELNVNALLLGDSALYLCASSEGPSSGNTIYFGEGSWLTVV.

This chain uses TRBV13 with TRBJ2-1; D possibly matches TRBD1 or TRBD2 (5 bases each). Germline V CDR1 and CDR2: PRHDT, FYEKMQ (reference sequence). The germline V and J ends were trimmed by 4 bases and 7 bases, with 14 bases remaining between them. The CDR3 is 14 amino acids. CDR3 sequence: CASSSGTPENEQFF. The CDR3 DNA reads TGTGCCAGCAGCTCCGGGACGCCCGAGAATGAGCAGTTCTTC.

This sequence joins TRBV7-8 and TRBJ1-4; a weak D match, TRBD1 (5 bases). From germline, CDR1 is SGHVS and CDR2 FQNEAQ. The CDR3 is 16 residues long. The ends were cut back, 1 base at V and 7 bases at J, with 16 bases in the middle. This CDR3 reads CASSLGWAGSVEKLFF. The DNA of the CDR3 is TGTGCCAGCAGCTTAGGGTGGGCAGGGTCGGTTGAAAAACTGTTTTTT.

The J gene is TRBJ2-3, the V gene TRBV5-1, with 12 nucleotides matching TRBD2. The germline CDR1 and CDR2 sequences are SGHRS and YFSETQ. Trimming removed 4 bases from V and 4 bases from J; junction bases left unmatched: 7. This CDR3 region has 16 residues. CDR3 sequence (DNA): TGCGCCAGCAGCCCCCGACTAGCGGGAGACTCAGATACGCAGTATTTT. Translation: CASSPRLAGDSDTQYF. Full variable domain (rest looked up from reference TRBV5-1 and TRBJ2-3): KAGVTQTPRYLIKTRGQQVTLSCSPISGHRSVSWYQQTPGQGLQFLFEYFSETQRNKGNFPGRFSGRQFSNSRSEMNVSTLELGDSALYLCASSPRLAGDSDTQYFGPGTRLTVL.

This clone was seen a single time. This chain links TRBV7-2 with TRBJ1-4, with D tentatively TRBD1 (6 bases). There are 14 residues in the CDR3. Per germline, CDR1 SGHTA and CDR2 FQGNSA. V gave up 3 bases and J gave up 5 bases, with 10 bases separating them. The CDR3 spells CASSFTGKNEKLFF. The CDR3, as DNA: TGTGCCAGCAGCTTTACAGGGAAGAATGAAAAACTGTTTTTT.

V and J are TRBV27 and TRBJ2-7, with 7 bases that match TRBD2. The junction had 13 bases not matched to a gene; V was cut back by 6 bases and J by 2 bases. This CDR3 region has 16 residues. In germline, CDR1 is MNHEY, CDR2 SMNVEV (reference sequence). For the CDR3, the DNA is TGTGCCAGCAGCCCATCCTTAGCGGGTCGCACCTACGAGCAGTACTTC. Amino acid sequence: CASSPSLAGRTYEQYF.

Only one count was recorded for this clone. This chain links TRBV27 with TRBJ2-7; TRBD1 might be the D (6 bases). V was cut by 6 bases and J by 0 bases, with 9 bases left in between. Germline lookup yields CDR1 MNHEY and CDR2 SMNVEV (reference sequence). There are 13 residues in the CDR3. The DNA of the CDR3 is TGTGCCAGCAGGGACAGTTACTCCTACGAGCAGTACTTC. Amino acids: CASRDSYSYEQYF.

The CDR3 DNA follows: TGCGCCAGCAGCCAACGACAGGGGGTTACTGAAGCTTTCTTT. Translating it yields CASSQRQGVTEAFF. The V gene is TRBV4-1, the J gene TRBJ1-1, with TRBD1 identical over 9 bases. The CDR3 is 14 amino acids. Germline trimming cut 2 bases from V and 5 bases from J; bases unmatched to any gene: 3. In germline, CDR1 is MGHRA, CDR2 YSYEKL.

This clone was observed a single time. This chain uses TRBV29-1 with TRBJ2-1; 10 bases map to TRBD1. The CDR3 contains 15 residues. Germline lookup yields CDR1 SQVTM and CDR2 ANQGSEA. V dropped 0 bases and J dropped 4; count of bases not matched to a gene: 3. Written as DNA, the CDR3 is TGCAGCGTTGAAGAGACAGGGGGCGCATACAATGAGCAGTTCTTC. Encoded protein: CSVEETGGAYNEQFF.

The chain carries TRBV4-1 and TRBJ1-1; weak D call: TRBD1 (5 bases). V lost 1 base to trimming and J lost 0 bases, with 15 bases between them. This CDR3 region has 17 residues. Germline CDR1 and CDR2: MGHRA and YSYEKL. The CDR3 region is CASSQVSMGRMNTEAFF. In DNA form, the CDR3 reads TGCGCCAGCAGCCAAGTGTCGATGGGGCGGATGAACACTGAAGCTTTCTTT.

The chain combines TRBV7-6 with TRBJ2-4; D assignment may be TRBD1 or TRBD2 (6 bases each). The CDR3 has 18 amino acids. The germline V gene encodes CDR1 SGHVS and CDR2 FNYEAQ. The ends were cut back, 1 base at V and 1 base at J, with 17 bases in the middle. DNA of the CDR3: TGTGCCAGCAGCTTAGTACCCCCAGGAGGGGGGGCCAAAAACATTCAGTACTTC. It codes for CASSLVPPGGGAKNIQYF.